This T cell receptor beta chain emerged from a study of technical replicates of blood from several donors. Some clones are missing from TCRdb's copy, which holds only in-frame ones; the method was immunoSEQ multiplex PCR. In the table there are about 72,000 clones, roughly 92% of which are singletons. From germline, CDR1 is MNHEY and CDR2 SVGAGI. The CDR3 is 11 residues long. V was trimmed by 2 bases and J by 13 bases, leaving 9 bases between them. The receptor was derived from a human donor in good health. The sample was T cells isolated from PBMCs. The J gene is TRBJ2-1, the V gene TRBV6-5, with a weak D call TRBD1 (6 bases). CDR3 nucleotides: TGTGCCAGCAGTTACACAGGGTATCAGTTCTTC. It specifies CASSYTGYQFF.